What follows are 26 T cell receptor beta chains derived from one specimen sequenced in a study of cytomegalovirus exposure and HLA in healthy donors. A multiplex PCR was run with 60 Vbeta primers and 13 Jbeta primers. TCRdb's copy holds only in-frame clones and misses some; the assay was immunoSEQ multiplex PCR. The sample includes fewer than 250,000 clones, roughly 82% of them seen just once. Sequences were obtained from PBMCs. The receptors were sampled from a man in his forties in good health and CMV-seropositive.

The rearrangement links TRBV29-1 to TRBJ2-7; TRBD2 agrees at 12 bases. Looked up from germline, CDR1 is SQVTM and CDR2 is ANQGSEA. Trimming took 6 bases from V and 7 from J; bases not matched to a gene: 7. The CDR3 is 13 residues long. CDR3: CSVRTSGVLEQYF. In DNA form, the CDR3 reads TGCAGCGTACGGACTAGCGGGGTTTTGGAGCAGTACTTC.

The gene calls are TRBV5-1 and TRBJ2-2, with TRBD1 as a possible D gene (8 bases). Germline V gives CDR1 SGHRS, CDR2 YFSETQ. Trimming took 1 base from V and 4 from J, leaving 14 bases between them. CDR3 size: 16 residues. The CDR3 sequence: CASSLTGGDGTGELFF. The CDR3 DNA is TGCGCCAGCAGCTTGACAGGGGGGGATGGCACCGGGGAGCTGTTTTTT. Together with reference TRBV5-1 and TRBJ2-2, the CDR3 gives the full variable domain: KAGVTQTPRYLIKTRGQQVTLSCSPISGHRSVSWYQQTPGQGLQFLFEYFSETQRNKGNFPGRFSGRQFSNSRSEMNVSTLELGDSALYLCASSLTGGDGTGELFFGEGSRLTVL.

The chain is built from TRBV7-9 and TRBJ2-1; 11 nucleotides line up with TRBD2. CDR3 length equals 17 residues. The trim removed 5 bases at V and 1 base at J, leaving 7 bases unmatched. Germline V gene lookup returns CDR1 SEHNR and CDR2 FQNEAQ (reference sequence). The CDR3, as DNA: TGTGCCAGCAGCCACTCGACTAGCGGGGCTTCCTACAATGAGCAGTTCTTC. Its translation is CASSHSTSGASYNEQFF.

This clone was seen only a few times. The chain is built from TRBV7-6 and TRBJ1-4; 7 positions agree with TRBD1. V lost 2 bases, J lost 8 bases, and 5 bases stayed unmatched. The CDR3 loop spans 14 amino acids. Germline CDR1 is SGHVS and CDR2 is FNYEAQ. The CDR3 loop is CASSLRDSGEKLFF. CDR3 DNA sequence: TGTGCCAGCAGCTTAAGGGACAGTGGAGAAAAACTGTTTTTT.

This rearrangement joins TRBV7-8 to TRBJ2-1; possibly TRBD2 for D (5 bases). The CDR3 is 13 amino acids. The V end was cut by 8 bases, the J end by 8 bases, with 16 bases between. CDR1 SGHVS and CDR2 FQNEAQ come from the germline V gene. The DNA for the CDR3 is TGTGCCAGCGGGCCGAGGGATTTCGATGAGCAGTTCTTC. Translating gives CASGPRDFDEQFF.

This clone was counted a few times. The chain employs TRBV5-6 and TRBJ2-2; 7 bases fit TRBD1. V lost 3 bases and J lost 0; bases outside the gene matches: 5. The CDR3 loop spans 16 amino acids. Per the germline V gene, CDR1 is SGHDT and CDR2 is YYEEEE. The CDR3 DNA follows: TGTGCCAGCAGCTACGACAGGGTCGCGAACACCGGGGAGCTGTTTTTT. This gives the protein CASSYDRVANTGELFF.

The J gene is TRBJ2-3, the V gene TRBV19, with 7 bases matching TRBD2. Germline V gene data show CDR1 as LNHDA and CDR2 as SQIVND (reference sequence). The CDR3 covers 14 residues. V trimming: 3 bases; J trimming: 4 bases; junction bases outside the gene matches: 4. CDR3 sequence (DNA): TGTGCCAGTAGTATTACTAGCGCAGCAGATACGCAGTATTTT. As protein: CASSITSAADTQYF.

This clone has a handful of counts. The chain is built from TRBV7-6 and TRBJ2-7; the match to TRBD1 covers 7 bases. Per the germline V gene, CDR1 is SGHVS and CDR2 is FNYEAQ. This CDR3 contains 14 residues. The junction had 6 bases not matched to a gene; V was cut back by 5 bases and J by 2 bases. The CDR3 DNA reads TGTGCCAGCAGCCTCCGGGACAGTACCTACGAGCAGTACTTC. This encodes CASSLRDSTYEQYF.

The rearrangement uses TRBV6-1 and TRBJ2-1; D gene unclear. CDR1 is MNHNS, CDR2 SASEGT, per germline. The CDR3 extends over 12 amino acids. Trimming shortened V by 4 bases and J by 5 bases, and 6 bases separated the two germline ends. The DNA of the CDR3 is TGTGCCAGCAGTGCTTTCGACAATGAGCAGTTCTTC. Protein sequence: CASSAFDNEQFF.

The chain couples TRBV27 to TRBJ2-2, with TRBD2 matching over 16 bases. Germline values: CDR1 MNHEY, CDR2 SMNVEV (reference sequence). The trim removed 4 bases at V and 7 bases at J, leaving 6 bases unmatched. This CDR3 has 17 amino acids. The CDR3 sequence: CASSSGLAGGPVGELFF. The DNA for the CDR3 is TGTGCCAGCAGTTCGGGACTAGCGGGAGGGCCCGTCGGGGAGCTGTTTTTT.

This chain joins TRBV5-6 and TRBJ1-5; D is perhaps TRBD1 (6 bases). This CDR3 is 15 amino acids long. Trimming took off 4 bases at V and 3 bases at J, with 14 bases between the two ends. Germline V gene lookup returns CDR1 SGHDT and CDR2 YYEEEE. The DNA for the CDR3 is TGTGCCAGCAGCGTGGGAGGGGGACCCAATCAGCCCCAGCATTTT. Its translation is CASSVGGGPNQPQHF.

The chain combines TRBV19 with TRBJ1-1; TRBD1 matches at 7 bases. V was pared by 1 base and J by 2 bases, with 10 bases of the junction left unmatched. The CDR3 length is 17 residues. CDR1 and CDR2 (germline): LNHDA, SQIVND (reference sequence). CDR3 amino acids: CASSIGFRGNPNTEAFF. In nucleotides, the CDR3 is TGTGCCAGTAGTATAGGTTTCAGGGGGAATCCCAACACTGAAGCTTTCTTT.

The V call is TRBV18, the J call TRBJ2-7; 7 bases line up with TRBD1. The germline V gene encodes CDR1 KGHSH and CDR2 LQKENI. Trimming cost V 2 bases and J 5 bases; bases outside gene matches: 9. This CDR3 region has 15 residues. CDR3 amino acids: CASSPVGGNPHEQYF. CDR3 bases: TGTGCCAGCTCACCAGTAGGGGGCAATCCCCACGAGCAGTACTTC.

The rearrangement joins TRBV9 to TRBJ2-7; TRBD2 matches 15 bases. The trim removed 3 bases at V and 5 bases at J, leaving 9 bases unmatched. CDR3 length: 17 residues. CDR1 and CDR2 (germline): SGDLS, YYNGEE. The CDR3 region has the DNA TGTGCCAGCAGCGCCCCAGGACTAGCGGGAGGGTTTGACGAGCAGTACTTC. Translation: CASSAPGLAGGFDEQYF.

The rearrangement links TRBV7-9 to TRBJ2-1, with TRBD2 identical over 8 bases. The CDR3 sequence is 13 residues long. CDR1 is SEHNR, CDR2 FQNEAQ, per germline (reference sequence). V trimming: 3 bases; J trimming: 9 bases; junction bases outside the gene matches: 4. The DNA of the CDR3 is TGTGCCAGCAGCTTCGGGCTAGCGGGTGAGCAGTTCTTC. Translating gives CASSFGLAGEQFF.

The rearrangement uses TRBV11-3 and TRBJ2-1, with TRBD2 identical over 9 bases. In germline, CDR1 is SGHNT, CDR2 YENEEA. Losses at the gene ends were 5 bases for V and 9 bases for J; bases not matched to a gene: 8. This CDR3 is built from 14 residues. This CDR3 reads CASSPLAGTSEQFF. The CDR3 DNA sequence: TGTGCCAGCAGCCCCCTAGCGGGAACCAGTGAGCAGTTCTTC.

This clone was observed once. The genes are TRBV5-8 and TRBJ2-1; 13 positions match TRBD2. The V and J ends lost 1 base and 8 bases, in that order; junction bases with no gene match: 3. CDR1 is SGHTS, CDR2 YDEGEE, per germline. The length of the CDR3 is 15 residues. For the CDR3, the DNA is TGTGCCAGCAGCTTGCGACTAGCGGGAGGCTATGAGCAGTTCTTC. This gives the protein CASSLRLAGGYEQFF.

Written as DNA, the CDR3 is TGCGCCAGCAGTGAGTCGTCTAGCGGGAGCTACGAGCAGTACTTC. Translating it yields CASSESSSGSYEQYF. The chain joins TRBV10-1 to TRBJ2-7, with 10 bases identical to TRBD2. Unmatched junction bases numbered 2, after V lost 0 bases and J lost 3 bases. This CDR3 has 15 amino acids. The germline V gene has CDR1 WNHNN and CDR2 SYGVQD (reference sequence).

The rearrangement joins TRBV6-5 to TRBJ1-2; weak D call: TRBD1 (6 bases). Trimming took off 5 bases at V and 7 bases at J, with 14 bases between the two ends. In germline, CDR1 is MNHEY, CDR2 SVGAGI. The CDR3 runs 13 residues. CDR3 DNA sequence: TGTGCCAGCAGTCAAGGGGGGGCGCCTGGCTACACCTTC. Its protein is CASSQGGAPGYTF.

The rearrangement joins TRBV6-1 to TRBJ2-7; the match to TRBD2 covers 12 bases. This CDR3 has 14 residues. V lost 6 bases and J lost 1; bases outside the gene matches: 1. CDR1 is MNHNS, CDR2 SASEGT, per germline. CDR3 DNA sequence: TGTGCCAGCAGCCTAGCGGGAGGGTCCTACGAGCAGTACGTC. Its translation: CASSLAGGSYEQYV.

This clone has only a few counts. The V and J genes are TRBV7-9 and TRBJ1-1; TRBD1 matches at 8 bases. The length of the CDR3 is 13 residues. Germline V gene lookup returns CDR1 SEHNR and CDR2 FQNEAQ (reference sequence). The junction had 7 bases not matched to a gene; V was cut back by 5 bases and J by 8 bases. CDR3 sequence: CASSTSRTGEAFF. CDR3 DNA: TGTGCCAGCAGCACAAGTCGGACAGGGGAAGCTTTCTTT.

The V and J genes are TRBV27 and TRBJ1-5; D unclear. The CDR3 spans 13 residues. Germline V gene lookup returns CDR1 MNHEY and CDR2 SMNVEV (reference sequence). V was cut by 10 bases and J by 2 bases, with 12 bases left in between. CDR3 DNA sequence: TGTGCCACAGCATACAGTGGCAATCAGCCCCAGCATTTT. It is translated as CATAYSGNQPQHF.

V and J are TRBV4-1 and TRBJ2-3, with 7 positions matching TRBD1. V lost 5 bases to trimming and J lost 5 bases; unmatched junction nucleotides: 7. CDR3 length: 14 amino acids. The germline CDR1 and CDR2 sequences are MGHRA and YSYEKL. The CDR3 bases are TGCGCCAGCAGCTCAGGGGGAGCGGTAGATACGCAGTATTTT. Protein sequence: CASSSGGAVDTQYF.

The chain uses TRBV11-2 and TRBJ2-1; 14 bases match TRBD2. The germline V gene has CDR1 SGHAT and CDR2 FQNNGV. This CDR3 contains 17 residues. V shed 3 bases, J shed 0 bases, and the junction held 1 base outside the gene matches. This CDR3 is CASSLGLAGVSYNEQFF. In DNA, the CDR3 is TGTGCCAGCAGCTTGGGACTAGCGGGGGTCTCCTACAATGAGCAGTTCTTC.

The V gene is TRBV7-9, the J gene TRBJ1-5; possible D gene TRBD1, 5 bases. Germline loops: CDR1 SEHNR, CDR2 FQNEAQ (reference sequence). V dropped 3 bases and J dropped 5 bases, with 8 bases sitting between them. The CDR3 contains 13 residues. The CDR3 protein is CASSLGGDQPQHF. The DNA for the CDR3 is TGTGCCAGCAGCTTGGGGGGGGATCAGCCCCAGCATTTT. Together with reference TRBV7-9 and TRBJ1-5, the CDR3 gives the full variable domain: DTGVSQNPRHKITKRGQNVTFRCDPISEHNRLYWYRQTLGQGPEFLTYFQNEAQLEKSRLLSDRFSAERPKGSFSTLEIQRTEQGDSAMYLCASSLGGDQPQHFGDGTRLSIL.

The chain has TRBV29-1 and TRBJ1-1; a possible D gene is TRBD1 (5 bases). V was cut by 5 bases and J by 7 bases, with 14 bases left in between. From germline, CDR1 is SQVTM and CDR2 ANQGSEA. The CDR3 length is 12 residues. In nucleotides, the CDR3 is TGCAGCGTTTTTCCAGGGACTGTTGAAGCTTTCTTT. It codes for CSVFPGTVEAFF. The full variable domain, its missing parts supplied by reference TRBV29-1 and TRBJ1-1, is SAVISQKPSRDICQRGTSLTIQCQVDSQVTMMFWYRQQPGQSLTLIATANQGSEATYESGFVIDKFPISRPNLTFSTLTVSNMSPEDSSIYLCSVFPGTVEAFFGQGTRLTVV.